This T cell receptor (beta chain) was found in a study of T cell responses to AZD1222 COVID-19 vaccine. Profiling relied on immunoSEQ multiplex PCR, and the TCRdb table lists in-frame clones only, not all of them. The sample yields about 110,000 clones, roughly nine tenths seen once. V shed 2 bases, J shed 2 bases, and the junction held 6 bases outside the gene matches. The V gene's germline CDR1 is SNHLY and CDR2 FYNNEI. This CDR3 contains 15 residues. Details on this clone: Its antigen remains unidentified.

Study-level points and caveats: Just 6 or 7 people given AZD1222 tested seropositive at baseline.

This TCR derives from an adult in good health. The sample in question was peripheral blood, obtained on day 0 of MenACWY control vaccination. The V call is TRBV2, the J call TRBJ2-7, with TRBD1 matching 7 bases. Here the CDR3 reads CASSELGQAAYEQYF. The CDR3 region has the DNA TGTGCCAGCAGTGAACTTGGACAGGCGGCCTACGAGCAGTACTTC. The entire variable domain, with the rest obtained from reference TRBV2 and TRBJ2-7, is as follows: EPEVTQTPSHQVTQMGQEVILRCVPISNHLYFYWYRQILGQKVEFLVSFYNNEISEKSEIFDDQFSVERPDGSNFTLKIRSTKLEDSAMYFCASSELGQAAYEQYFGPGTRLTVT.